Sequencing of this T cell receptor (beta chain) was carried out in a study of human T cells and chemical hapten exposure. TCRdb re-called the RACE reads with MiXCR, one entry per CDR3 protein. This table holds fewer than 80,000 distinct CDR3 sequences, approximately 10% found once. Whole-study results and caveats: PT1 expanded TCR counts correlated positively with patch test score.

Time point defined: patch test 2, 6 weeks after DPC sensitization. The sample's treatment: therapeutic diphenylcyclopropenone sensitization with weekly scalp DPC. This clonotype was observed a handful of times. Its antigen remains unidentified. CDR3 size: 17 residues. V shed 0 bases and J shed 0 bases, with 12 bases lying between them. Per the germline V gene, CDR1 is MNHEY and CDR2 is SVGAGI. The source of this sequence is a woman aged 50 to 60 with alopecia areata. Some clones in this sample may be carry-over from other donors' samples. This specimen consisted of whole blood, obtained in connection with sensitization to the hapten diphenylcyclopropenone (DPC). V and J are TRBV6-5 and TRBJ2-1; D uncertain. In nucleotides, the CDR3 is TGTGCCAGCAGTTACTCCGCTTCGAGACTCTCCTACAATGAGCAGTTCTTC. Amino acids: CASSYSASRLSYNEQFF.